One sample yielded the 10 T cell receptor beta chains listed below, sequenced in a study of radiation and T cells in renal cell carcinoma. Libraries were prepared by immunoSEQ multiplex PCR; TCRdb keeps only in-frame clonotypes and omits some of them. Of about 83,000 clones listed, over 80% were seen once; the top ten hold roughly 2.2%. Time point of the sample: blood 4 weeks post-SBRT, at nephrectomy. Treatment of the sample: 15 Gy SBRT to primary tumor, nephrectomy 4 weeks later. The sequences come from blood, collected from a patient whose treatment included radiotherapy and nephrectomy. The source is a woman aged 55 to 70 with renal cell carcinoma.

CDR3 sequence (DNA): TGTGCCAGCAGCCCACGACAGGATTCCTACGAGCAGTACTTC. Translating it yields CASSPRQDSYEQYF. The chain couples TRBV9 to TRBJ2-7; the D gene is possibly TRBD1 (6 bases). CDR1 is SGDLS and CDR2 is YYNGEE in the germline V gene. The CDR3 contains 14 residues. V was pared by 4 bases and J by 1 base, with 12 bases between.

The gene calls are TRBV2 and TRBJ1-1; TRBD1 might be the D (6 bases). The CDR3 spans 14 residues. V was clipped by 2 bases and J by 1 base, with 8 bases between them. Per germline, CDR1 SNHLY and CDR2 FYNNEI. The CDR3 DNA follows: TGTGCCAGCAGTGAACAGGGGTGGAACACTGAAGCTTTCTTT. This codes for CASSEQGWNTEAFF. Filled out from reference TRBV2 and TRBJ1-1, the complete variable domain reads EPEVTQTPSHQVTQMGQEVILRCVPISNHLYFYWYRQILGQKVEFLVSFYNNEISEKSEIFDDQFSVERPDGSNFTLKIRSTKLEDSAMYFCASSEQGWNTEAFFGQGTRLTVV.

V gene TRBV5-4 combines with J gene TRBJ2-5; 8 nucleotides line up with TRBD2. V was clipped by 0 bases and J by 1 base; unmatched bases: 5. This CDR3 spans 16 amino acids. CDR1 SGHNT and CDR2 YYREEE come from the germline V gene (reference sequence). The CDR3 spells CASSLGAGAPQETQYF. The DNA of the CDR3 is TGTGCCAGCAGCTTGGGAGCGGGGGCCCCCCAAGAGACCCAGTACTTC.

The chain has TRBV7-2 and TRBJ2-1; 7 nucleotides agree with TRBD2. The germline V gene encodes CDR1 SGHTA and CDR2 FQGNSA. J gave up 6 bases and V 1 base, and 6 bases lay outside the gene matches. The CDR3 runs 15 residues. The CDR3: CASSLVTSSGNEQFF. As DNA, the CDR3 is TGTGCCAGCAGCTTAGTGACTAGCAGTGGCAATGAGCAGTTCTTC. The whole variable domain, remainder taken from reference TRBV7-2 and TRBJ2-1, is GAGVSQSPSNKVTEKGKDVELRCDPISGHTALYWYRQSLGQGLEFLIYFQGNSAPDKSGLPSDRFSAERTGGSVSTLTIQRTQQEDSAVYLCASSLVTSSGNEQFFGPGTRLTVL.

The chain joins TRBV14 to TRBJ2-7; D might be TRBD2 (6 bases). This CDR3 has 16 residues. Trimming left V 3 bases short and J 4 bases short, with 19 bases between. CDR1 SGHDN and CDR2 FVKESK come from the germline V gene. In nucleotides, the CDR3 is TGTGCCAGCAGCCAGGTACCGGGACTGAGATTTTACGAGCAGTACTTC. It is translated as CASSQVPGLRFYEQYF.

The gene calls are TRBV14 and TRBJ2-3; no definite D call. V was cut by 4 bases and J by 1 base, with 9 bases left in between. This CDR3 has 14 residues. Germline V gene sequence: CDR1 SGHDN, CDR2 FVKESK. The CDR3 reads CASSRHVGTDTQYF. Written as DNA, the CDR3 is TGTGCCAGCAGCCGCCATGTCGGCACAGATACGCAGTATTTT.

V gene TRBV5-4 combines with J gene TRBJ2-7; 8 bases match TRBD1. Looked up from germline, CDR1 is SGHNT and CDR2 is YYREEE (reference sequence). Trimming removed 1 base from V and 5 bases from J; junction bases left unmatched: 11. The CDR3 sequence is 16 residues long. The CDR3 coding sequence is TGTGCCAGCAGCTTGACGCCGGACAGGGTAACGGACGAGCAGTACTTC. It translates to CASSLTPDRVTDEQYF.

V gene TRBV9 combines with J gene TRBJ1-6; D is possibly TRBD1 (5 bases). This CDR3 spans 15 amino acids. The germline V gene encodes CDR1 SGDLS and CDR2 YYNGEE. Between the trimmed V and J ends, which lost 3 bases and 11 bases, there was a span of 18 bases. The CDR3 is CASSGFTGGGAPLHF. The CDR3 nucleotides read TGTGCCAGCAGCGGCTTCACCGGCGGGGGGGCACCCCTCCACTTT.

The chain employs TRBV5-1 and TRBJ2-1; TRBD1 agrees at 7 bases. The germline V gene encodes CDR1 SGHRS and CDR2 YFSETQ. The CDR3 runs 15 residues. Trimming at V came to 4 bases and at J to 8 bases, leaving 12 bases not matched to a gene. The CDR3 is CASSRGGAEGDEQFF. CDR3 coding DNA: TGCGCCAGCAGCCGAGGGGGCGCCGAGGGCGATGAGCAGTTCTTC.

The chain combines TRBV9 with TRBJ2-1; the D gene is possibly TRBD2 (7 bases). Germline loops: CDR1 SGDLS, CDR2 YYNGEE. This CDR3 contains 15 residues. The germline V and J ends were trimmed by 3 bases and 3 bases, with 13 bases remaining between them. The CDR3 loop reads CASSAEAGHYNEQFF. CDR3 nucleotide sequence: TGTGCCAGCAGCGCAGAAGCGGGACACTACAATGAGCAGTTCTTC.